This T cell receptor beta chain was recovered during a study of HIV-infected children after antiretroviral therapy interruption. Study-wide context: Children had CD4+ above 500, viral load below 50 copies/ml, either treatment arm. Interruption-arm sampling covered weeks 0, 12, interruption end (24 or 48), and about 3 years post-study.

Treatment noted: PENTA 11 planned treatment interruption arm or continuous ART arm. Samples needed at least 5 million viable cryopreserved PBMCs. RNA-based 3' RACE libraries used unique molecular identifiers. TCRdb itself ran the 3' RACE reads through MiXCR, one entry per CDR3 protein. Of more than 35,000 distinct CDR3 sequences in the sample, approximately 7% were seen once. This CDR3 has 16 residues. The V end lost 1 base, the J end lost 0 bases, and 12 bases lay between the germline ends. CDR1 and CDR2 from the germline V gene are LNHNV and YYDKDF (reference sequence). The chain joins TRBV15 to TRBJ1-1, with a tentative D call TRBD1 (5 bases). The clonotype originates from a pool of human donors with HIV. The starting material was CD45RA+ CD4+ T cells from PBMCs, pooled from several time points, obtained from a donor given antiretroviral therapy, either interrupted or continuous. As for subset: naive CD4+ CD45RA+ CD45RO- T cells. Here the CDR3 reads CATSRVGHLLNTEAFF. CDR3 nucleotide sequence: TGTGCCACCAGCAGAGTTGGACACCTCTTGAACACTGAAGCTTTCTTT.